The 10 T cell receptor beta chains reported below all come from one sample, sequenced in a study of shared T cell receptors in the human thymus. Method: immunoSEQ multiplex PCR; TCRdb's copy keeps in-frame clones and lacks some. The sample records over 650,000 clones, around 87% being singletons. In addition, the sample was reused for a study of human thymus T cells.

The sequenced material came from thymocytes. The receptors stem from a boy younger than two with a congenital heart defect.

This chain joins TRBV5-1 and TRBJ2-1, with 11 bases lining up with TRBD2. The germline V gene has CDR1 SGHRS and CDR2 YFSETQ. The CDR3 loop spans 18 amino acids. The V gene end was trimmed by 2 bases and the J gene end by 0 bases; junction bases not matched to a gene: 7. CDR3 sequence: CASSLTGTSGSSYNEQFF. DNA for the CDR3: TGCGCCAGCAGCTTAACCGGGACTAGCGGTAGCTCCTACAATGAGCAGTTCTTC.

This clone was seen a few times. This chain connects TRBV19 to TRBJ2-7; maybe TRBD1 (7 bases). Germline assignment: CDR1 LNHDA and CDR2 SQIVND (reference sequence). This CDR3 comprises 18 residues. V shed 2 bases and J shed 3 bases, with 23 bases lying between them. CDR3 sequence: CASSISGGRDYYSYEQYF. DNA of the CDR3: TGTGCCAGTAGTATATCAGGGGGGAGAGACTACTACAGCTACGAGCAGTACTTC.

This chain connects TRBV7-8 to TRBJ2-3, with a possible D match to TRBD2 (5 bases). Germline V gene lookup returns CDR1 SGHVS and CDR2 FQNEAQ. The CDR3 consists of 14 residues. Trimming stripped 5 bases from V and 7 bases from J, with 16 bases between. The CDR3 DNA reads TGTGCCAGCAGCCTAGGACTGGATGGGTATACGCAGTATTTT. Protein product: CASSLGLDGYTQYF.

The CDR3, as DNA: TGTGCCAGCAGCCCCTGGGACAGGGACAATTCACCCCTCCACTTT. This codes for CASSPWDRDNSPLHF. V usage is TRBV7-2 and J usage is TRBJ1-6; 9 bases fit TRBD1. The length of the CDR3 is 15 residues. Germline CDR1 is SGHTA and CDR2 is FQGNSA. The junction had 6 bases not matched to a gene; V was cut back by 5 bases and J by 7 bases.

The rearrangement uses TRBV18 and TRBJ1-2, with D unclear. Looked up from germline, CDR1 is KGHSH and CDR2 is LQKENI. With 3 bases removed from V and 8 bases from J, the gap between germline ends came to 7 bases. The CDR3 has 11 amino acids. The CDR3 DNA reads TGTGCCAGCTCACCCCGGAGGGGCTACACCTTC. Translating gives CASSPRRGYTF.

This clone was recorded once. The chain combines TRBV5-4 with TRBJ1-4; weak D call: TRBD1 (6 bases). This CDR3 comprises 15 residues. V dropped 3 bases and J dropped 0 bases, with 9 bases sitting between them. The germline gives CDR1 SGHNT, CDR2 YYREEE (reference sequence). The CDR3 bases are TGTGCCAGCAGCTGGGACACTACAACTAATGAAAAACTGTTTTTT. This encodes CASSWDTTTNEKLFF.

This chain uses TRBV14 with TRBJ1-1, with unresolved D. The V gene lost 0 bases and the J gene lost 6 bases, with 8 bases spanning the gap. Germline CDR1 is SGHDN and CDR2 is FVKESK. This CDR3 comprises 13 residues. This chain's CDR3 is CASSQDKRSEAFF. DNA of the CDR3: TGTGCCAGCAGCCAAGATAAGCGTTCTGAAGCTTTCTTT.

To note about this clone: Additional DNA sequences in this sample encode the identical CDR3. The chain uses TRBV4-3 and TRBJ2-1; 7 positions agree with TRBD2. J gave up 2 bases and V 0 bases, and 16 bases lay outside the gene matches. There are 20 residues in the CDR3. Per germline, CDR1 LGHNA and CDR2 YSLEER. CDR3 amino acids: CASSQDLAGVPFEPYNEQFF. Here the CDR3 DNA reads TGCGCCAGCAGCCAAGATCTGGCGGGAGTCCCCTTTGAACCCTACAATGAGCAGTTCTTC.

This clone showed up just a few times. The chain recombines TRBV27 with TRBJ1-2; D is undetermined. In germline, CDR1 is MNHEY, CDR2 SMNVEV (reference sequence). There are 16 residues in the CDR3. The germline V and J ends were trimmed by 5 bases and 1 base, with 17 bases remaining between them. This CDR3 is CASSPPPARINYGYTF. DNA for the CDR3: TGTGCCAGCAGTCCCCCCCCCGCCAGGATTAACTATGGCTACACCTTC.

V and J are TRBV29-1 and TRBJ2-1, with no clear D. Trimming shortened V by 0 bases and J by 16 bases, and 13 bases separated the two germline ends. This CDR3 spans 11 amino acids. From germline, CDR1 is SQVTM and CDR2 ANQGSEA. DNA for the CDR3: TGCAGCGTTGAAGATAAGACATATTATTTCTTC. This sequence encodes CSVEDKTYYFF.